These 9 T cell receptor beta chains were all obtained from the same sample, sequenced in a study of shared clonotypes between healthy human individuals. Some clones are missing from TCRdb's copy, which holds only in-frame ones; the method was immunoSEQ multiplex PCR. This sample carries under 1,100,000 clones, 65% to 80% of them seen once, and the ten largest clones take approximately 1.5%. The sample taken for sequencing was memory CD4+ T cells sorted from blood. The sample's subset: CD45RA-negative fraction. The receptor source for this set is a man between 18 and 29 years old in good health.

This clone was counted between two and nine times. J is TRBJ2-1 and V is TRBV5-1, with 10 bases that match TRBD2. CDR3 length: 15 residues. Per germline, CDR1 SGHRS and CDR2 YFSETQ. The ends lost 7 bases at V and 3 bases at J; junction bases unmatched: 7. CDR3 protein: CASGNSGGHYNEQFF. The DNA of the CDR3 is TGCGCCAGCGGGAATAGCGGGGGGCACTACAATGAGCAGTTCTTC.

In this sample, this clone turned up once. DNA for the CDR3: TGCGCCAGCAGCTCCACAGGGGTGGTTAATGAAAAACTGTTTTTT. Protein: CASSSTGVVNEKLFF. The chain has TRBV5-1 and TRBJ1-4, with TRBD1 matching over 7 bases. After removal of 3 bases from V and 4 bases from J, the junction contained 6 bases not matched to a gene. Per germline, CDR1 SGHRS and CDR2 YFSETQ. The CDR3 is made up of 15 amino acids.

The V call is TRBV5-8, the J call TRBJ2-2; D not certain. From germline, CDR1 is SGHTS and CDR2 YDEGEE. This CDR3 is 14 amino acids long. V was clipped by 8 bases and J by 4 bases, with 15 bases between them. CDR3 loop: CARSARRVTGELFF. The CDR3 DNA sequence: TGTGCCAGAAGCGCGCGTCGGGTCACCGGGGAGCTGTTTTTT.

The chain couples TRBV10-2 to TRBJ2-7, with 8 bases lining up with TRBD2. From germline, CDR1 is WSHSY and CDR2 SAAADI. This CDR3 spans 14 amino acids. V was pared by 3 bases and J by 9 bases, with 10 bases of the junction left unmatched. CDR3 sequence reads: CASSESGLALVQYF. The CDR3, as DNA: TGCGCCAGCAGTGAATCTGGACTAGCTCTCGTGCAGTACTTC.

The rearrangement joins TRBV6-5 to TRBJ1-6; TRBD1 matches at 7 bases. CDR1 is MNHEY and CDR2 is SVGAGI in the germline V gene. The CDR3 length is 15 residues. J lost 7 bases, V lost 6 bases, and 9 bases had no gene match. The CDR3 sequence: CASRAQGTANSPLHF. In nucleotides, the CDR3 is TGTGCCAGCAGGGCCCAGGGGACAGCCAATTCACCCCTCCACTTT.

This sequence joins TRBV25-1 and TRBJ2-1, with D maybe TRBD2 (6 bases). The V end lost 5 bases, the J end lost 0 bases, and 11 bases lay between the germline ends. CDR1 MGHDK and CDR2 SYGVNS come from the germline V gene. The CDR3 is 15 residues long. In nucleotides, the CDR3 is TGTGCCAGCAGTTCGCCCGGGGGCTCCTACAATGAGCAGTTCTTC. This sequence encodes CASSSPGGSYNEQFF. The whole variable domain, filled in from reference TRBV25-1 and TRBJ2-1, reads EADIYQTPRYLVIGTGKKITLECSQTMGHDKMYWYQQDPGMELHLIHYSYGVNSTEKGDLSSESTVSRIRTEHFPLTLESARPSHTSQYLCASSSPGGSYNEQFFGPGTRLTVL.

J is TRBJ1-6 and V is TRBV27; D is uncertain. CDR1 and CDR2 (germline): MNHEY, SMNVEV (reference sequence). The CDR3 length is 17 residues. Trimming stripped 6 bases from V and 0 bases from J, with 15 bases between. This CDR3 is CASSPYGESSYNSPLHF. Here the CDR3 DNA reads TGTGCCAGCAGCCCTTACGGGGAAAGCTCCTATAATTCACCCCTCCACTTT.

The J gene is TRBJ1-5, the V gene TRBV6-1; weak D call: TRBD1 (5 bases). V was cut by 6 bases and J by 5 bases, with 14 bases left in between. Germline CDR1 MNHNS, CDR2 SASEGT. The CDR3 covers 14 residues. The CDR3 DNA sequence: TGTGCCAGCAGCGCCTTAGACAGTTATCAGCCCCAGCATTTT. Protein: CASSALDSYQPQHF.

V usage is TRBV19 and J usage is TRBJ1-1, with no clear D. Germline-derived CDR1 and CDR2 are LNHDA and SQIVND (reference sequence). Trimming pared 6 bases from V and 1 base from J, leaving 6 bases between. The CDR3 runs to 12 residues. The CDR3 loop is CASRFENTEAFF. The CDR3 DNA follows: TGTGCCAGTAGGTTTGAGAACACTGAAGCTTTCTTT.